This T cell receptor (beta chain) was found in a study of cytomegalovirus exposure and HLA in healthy donors. As for the study in general: Among the 398 donors who were genotyped, over 70% fell in the genetic ancestry cluster that is associated with self-reported Caucasian donors.

PCR employed 60 Vbeta and 13 Jbeta primers. Method: immunoSEQ multiplex PCR; TCRdb's copy keeps in-frame clones and lacks some. The table records 95,000 to 150,000 clones, over 60% of them present only once. CDR1 SGHRS and CDR2 YFSETQ come from the germline V gene. Between the trimmed V and J ends, which lost 1 base and 1 base, there was a span of 14 bases. The CDR3 has 16 residues. The chain uses TRBV5-1 and TRBJ1-1; D not resolved. The TCR was taken from a man younger than 30 in good health and CMV-seronegative. The sequenced sample consisted of PBMCs. As DNA, the CDR3 is TGCGCCAGCAGCTTGAGGGTGAGGGCTTCGAACACTGAAGCTTTCTTT. It encodes CASSLRVRASNTEAFF. Full variable domain (rest looked up from reference TRBV5-1 and TRBJ1-1): KAGVTQTPRYLIKTRGQQVTLSCSPISGHRSVSWYQQTPGQGLQFLFEYFSETQRNKGNFPGRFSGRQFSNSRSEMNVSTLELGDSALYLCASSLRVRASNTEAFFGQGTRLTVV.